Listed below are T cell receptor beta chains from one sample, sequenced in a study of blood T cell repertoires in COVID-19. The table came from immunoSEQ multiplex PCR; TCRdb's copy has only in-frame clones and leaves some out. Found here are some 100,000 clones, roughly nine tenths of them singletons; the top ten hold 17%. The specimen sequenced was peripheral blood. The source is a man between 45 and 60 years old with acute or convalescent COVID-19. Each CDR3 is given with its conserved first and last residue. The order of the fields is clone size, D gene, J gene, V gene, CDR3 protein, CDR3 DNA. A D gene is named only where the DNA matches it firmly. Size is stated for part of the rows, as once, few or many counts, or as a class when the clone is expanded.

>.|.|TRBJ1-6|TRBV5-5
CASSNIGQLGNSPLHF
TGTGCCAGCTCAAATATAGGACAACTTGGTAATTCACCCCTCCACTTT
>.|TRBD2|TRBJ2-2|TRBV27
CASSPNLGTSGTSNTGELFF
TGTGCCAGCAGCCCAAATCTAGGGACTAGCGGGACATCGAACACCGGGGAGCTGTTTTTT
>.|TRBD2|TRBJ2-5|TRBV6-2/TRBV6-3
CASSSGLAGLQETQYF
TGTGCCAGCAGCTCAGGACTAGCGGGATTACAAGAGACCCAGTACTTC
>.|TRBD1|TRBJ1-1|TRBV28
CASSLWWQGGTEAFF
TGTGCCAGCAGTTTATGGTGGCAGGGGGGTACTGAAGCTTTCTTT
>.|TRBD1|TRBJ1-4|TRBV10-1
CASSSPSRTGGLANEKLFF
TGCGCCAGCAGCTCCCCTTCCCGGACAGGGGGCTTGGCTAATGAAAAACTGTTTTTT
>few|TRBD1|TRBJ1-1|TRBV5-1
CASSLGQGAGINTEAFF
TGCGCCAGCAGCTTGGGACAGGGGGCTGGAATTAACACTGAAGCTTTCTTT
>.|.|TRBJ1-5|TRBV10-1
CASSEGRNQPQHF
TGCGCCAGCAGTGAGGGGAGAAATCAGCCCCAGCATTTT
>.|.|TRBJ1-5|TRBV6-1
CASSDWGDSYSNQPQHF
TGTGCCAGCAGTGATTGGGGTGACAGTTATAGCAATCAGCCCCAGCATTTT
>.|.|TRBJ2-4|TRBV5-1
CASSRGTKNIQYF
TGCGCCAGCAGCAGGGGCACCAAAAACATTCAGTACTTC
>.|.|TRBJ2-7|TRBV5-1
CASSLGQPLSYEQYF
TGCGCCAGCAGCTTGGGACAGCCCCTCTCCTACGAGCAGTACTTC
>.|TRBD2|TRBJ2-2|TRBV6-5
CASESGGQGGELFF
TGTGCCAGCGAGAGCGGGGGGCAGGGCGGGGAGCTGTTTTTT
>.|.|TRBJ1-2|TRBV4-1
CASSQAGSANYGYTF
TGCGCCAGCAGCCAAGCAGGTTCCGCTAACTATGGCTACACCTTC
>.|TRBD2|TRBJ2-5|TRBV20-1
CSASRVAGGETQYF
TGCAGTGCTAGTAGGGTAGCGGGGGGAGAGACCCAGTACTTC
>.|.|TRBJ1-1|TRBV29-1
CSVNDRPNTEAFF
TGCAGCGTGAATGACAGGCCGAACACTGAAGCTTTCTTT
>once|.|TRBJ2-1|TRBV7-6
CASTSGGHNEQFF
TGTGCCAGCACCTCCGGGGGACACAATGAGCAGTTCTTC
>.|.|TRBJ2-1|TRBV7-6
CASSPLARSYNEQFF
TGTGCCAGCAGTCCTCTAGCGCGCTCCTACAATGAGCAGTTCTTC
>.|.|TRBJ1-1|TRBV6-2/TRBV6-3
CASSFISLAEDTEAFF
TGTGCCAGCAGTTTCATCTCACTCGCCGAGGACACTGAAGCTTTCTTT
>.|.|TRBJ1-6|TRBV18
CASSPESSNSPLHF
TGTGCCAGCTCACCAGAGTCCTCTAATTCACCCCTCCACTTT
>.|.|TRBJ2-3|TRBV7-6
CASSLATGSTDTQYF
TGTGCCAGCAGCTTAGCAACAGGGAGCACAGATACGCAGTATTTT
>.|.|TRBJ1-2|TRBV6-4
CASSGGEGTSNGYTF
TGTGCCAGCAGTGGAGGGGAGGGTACCTCGAATGGCTACACCTTC
>.|TRBD2|TRBJ2-4|TRBV2
CASSKGLAVAKNIQYF
TGTGCCAGCAGTAAAGGACTAGCGGTAGCCAAAAACATTCAGTACTTC
>.|TRBD1|TRBJ2-2|TRBV5-1
CASSGQGGGELFF
TGCGCCAGCAGCGGACAGGGTGGCGGGGAGCTGTTTTTT
>.|.|TRBJ1-5|TRBV28
CASSLGGLSNQPQHF
TGTGCCAGCAGTTTAGGAGGATTAAGCAATCAGCCCCAGCATTTT
>.|.|TRBJ1-1|TRBV5-1
CASSLVRLTEAFF
TGCGCCAGCAGCTTGGTCCGGTTAACTGAAGCTTTCTTT
>.|TRBD2|TRBJ2-5|TRBV3-1/TRBV3-2
CASSHFGTSGGQGDQETQYF
TGTGCCAGCAGCCATTTCGGGACTAGCGGGGGGCAAGGGGACCAAGAGACCCAGTACTTC
>once|.|TRBJ2-5|TRBV3-1/TRBV3-2
CASSSRVDGETQYF
TGTGCCAGCAGCTCCAGGGTCGACGGCGAGACCCAGTACTTC
>.|TRBD2|TRBJ2-1|TRBV5-1
CASSIGTSGGKFNEQFF
TGCGCCAGCAGCATAGGGACTAGCGGGGGGAAGTTCAATGAGCAGTTCTTC
>.|.|TRBJ1-6|TRBV7-6
CASSSRYNSPLHF
TGTGCCAGCAGCTCGCGCTATAATTCACCCCTCCACTTT
>.|.|TRBJ1-2|TRBV2
CASSHRTATNYGYTF
TGTGCCAGCAGCCACAGGACGGCCACTAACTATGGCTACACCTTC
>.|TRBD1|TRBJ1-4|TRBV19
CASSQPTGGFEKLFF
TGTGCCAGTAGTCAGCCTACAGGGGGCTTTGAAAAACTGTTTTTT
>.|TRBD1|TRBJ1-1|TRBV9
CASSASYRDRAGTEAFF
TGTGCCAGCAGCGCCTCTTACCGGGACAGGGCCGGCACTGAAGCTTTCTTT
>.|.|TRBJ1-2|TRBV6-5
CASSYGGNYGYTF
TGTGCCAGCAGTTACGGCGGAAACTATGGCTACACCTTC
>.|.|TRBJ2-3|TRBV6-1
CASSDGSTDTQYF
TGTGCCAGCAGTGATGGCAGCACAGATACGCAGTATTTT
>.|.|TRBJ2-4|TRBV3-1/TRBV3-2
CASSQEAQNIQYF
TGTGCCAGCAGCCAAGAGGCTCAAAACATTCAGTACTTC
>.|.|TRBJ1-1|TRBV29-1
CSVFWGRTEAFF
TGCAGCGTTTTTTGGGGGAGGACTGAAGCTTTCTTT
>.|.|TRBJ1-1|TRBV5-6
CASSPSQGLYTEAFF
TGTGCCAGCAGCCCCTCGCAGGGGTTGTACACTGAAGCTTTCTTT
>once|TRBD1|TRBJ2-5|TRBV18
CASSPGTGGRETQYF
TGTGCCAGCTCACCAGGGACAGGGGGTCGAGAGACCCAGTACTTC
>.|TRBD1|TRBJ1-2|TRBV19
CASSLYRGQGVDGYTF
TGTGCCAGTAGTCTCTATAGGGGACAGGGCGTTGATGGCTACACCTTC
>few|.|TRBJ1-1|TRBV6-6
CASSYSRAAEAFF
TGTGCCAGCAGTTACTCCAGGGCGGCTGAAGCTTTCTTT
>few|.|TRBJ1-2|TRBV27
CASSPAGYGYTF
TGTGCCAGCAGTCCCGCAGGCTATGGCTACACCTTC
>.|.|TRBJ2-5|TRBV3-1/TRBV3-2
CASSPFSEETQYF
TGTGCCAGCAGCCCCTTTTCGGAAGAGACCCAGTACTTC
>.|.|TRBJ1-2|TRBV19
CASSSLMEGKIYGYTF
TGTGCCAGTAGTTCTCTTATGGAGGGTAAAATCTATGGCTACACCTTC
>.|.|TRBJ1-4|TRBV5-5
CASSSQGTNEKLFF
TGTGCCAGCAGCTCCCAGGGGACTAATGAAAAACTGTTTTTT
>.|.|TRBJ2-3|TRBV7-2
CASSLLGAGTLADTQYF
TGTGCCAGCAGCCTCCTCGGAGCGGGCACTCTGGCGGATACGCAGTATTTT
>.|TRBD1|TRBJ1-1|TRBV5-8
CASSLNRDRGPGTEAFF
TGTGCCAGCAGCCTAAACCGGGACAGGGGACCGGGCACTGAAGCTTTCTTT
>.|.|TRBJ1-5|TRBV28
CASSNRGQPQHF
TGTGCCAGCAGCAATCGGGGTCAGCCCCAGCATTTT
>.|.|TRBJ2-2|TRBV4-3
CASSQDPTTTGELFF
TGCGCCAGCAGCCAAGATCCTACCACCACCGGGGAGCTGTTTTTT
>.|TRBD1|TRBJ2-3|TRBV7-2
CASSPGTVMQYF
TGTGCCAGCAGCCCCGGGACAGTGATGCAGTATTTT
>once|TRBD1|TRBJ2-7|TRBV5-1
CASSPRQGGNEQYF
TGCGCCAGCAGCCCACGACAGGGGGGTAACGAGCAGTACTTC
>once|TRBD1|TRBJ2-7|TRBV6-5
CATRTGTPYEQYF
TGTGCCACCCGGACAGGGACTCCCTACGAGCAGTACTTC
>once|.|TRBJ2-3|TRBV19
CASGLAADTQYF
TGTGCCAGTGGGTTGGCGGCCGATACGCAGTATTTT
>.|.|TRBJ2-2|TRBV11-2
CASSLSQGNTGELFF
TGTGCCAGCAGCTTAAGCCAGGGGAACACCGGGGAGCTGTTTTTT
>.|TRBD1|TRBJ1-1|TRBV6-4
CASSPTGGRTEAFF
TGTGCCAGCAGTCCCACAGGGGGAAGGACTGAAGCTTTCTTT
>.|.|TRBJ2-1|TRBV24-1
CATSDSGYEQFF
TGTGCCACCAGTGATTCGGGGTATGAGCAGTTCTTC